This entry features one T cell receptor (beta chain) sequence. The CDR3 spans 17 residues. V trimming: 3 bases; J trimming: 5 bases; junction bases outside the gene matches: 14. Germline CDR1 is PRHDT and CDR2 is FYEKMQ (reference sequence). Generated by immunoSEQ multiplex PCR, the TCRdb table keeps only in-frame clones and is missing some. The sample lists about 230,000 clones, 87% occurring once. This sample was taken from a study of blood T cell repertoires in COVID-19. Sequences were obtained from peripheral blood. The receptor comes from a young woman who had recovered from COVID-19. The chain combines TRBV13 with TRBJ1-1; 8 bases align to TRBD1. The CDR3 spells CASSLWGDRGLGTEAFF. CDR3 coding DNA: TGTGCCAGCAGCTTGTGGGGCGACAGGGGATTAGGAACTGAAGCTTTCTTT.